The clone carrying this TCR beta chain was observed at least ten times. As yet, its antigen is unknown. This sample is part of a study of OX40 agonist ivuxolimab in advanced cancers. The study's findings and limits: CD8+ T cells averaged more expanded clones than CD4+. Several nonresponders also turned out to have low normalized T-cell clonal expansion.

Repertoires were generated with immunoSEQ multiplex PCR, while TCRdb's copy carries only in-frame clones and drops some. The table has tens of thousands of clones, around 90% seen once. The CDR3 is made up of 13 amino acids. The V and J ends lost 0 bases and 6 bases respectively, with 11 bases between them. CDR1 GTSNPN and CDR2 SVGIG come from the germline V gene (reference sequence). The genes are TRBV30 and TRBJ1-2; D ambiguous. This specimen was CD4+ or CD8+ T cells sorted from blood, taken in a trial of the OX40 agonist ivuxolimab. This receptor was identified in an adult with an advanced solid tumor such as melanoma, head and neck, liver or kidney cancer. CDR3 DNA sequence: TGTGCCTGGAGTGTACGGGGAATAGATGGCTACACCTTC. Its translation: CAWSVRGIDGYTF.